This passage covers 13 T cell receptor beta chains from one sample sequenced in a study of blood T cell repertoires in COVID-19. Repertoires were generated with immunoSEQ multiplex PCR, while TCRdb's copy carries only in-frame clones and drops some. The sample holds over 200,000 clones, approximately 86% seen once. The sample taken for sequencing was peripheral blood. These receptors all come from a man between 18 and 35 years old with active or convalescent COVID-19.

The rearrangement joins TRBV28 to TRBJ2-3; D remains unclear. The CDR3 sequence is 13 residues long. Per the germline V gene, CDR1 is MDHEN and CDR2 is SYDVKM. Between the trimmed V and J ends, which lost 4 bases and 0 bases, there was a span of 5 bases. The CDR3 protein is CASSSASTDTQYF. The CDR3 coding sequence is TGTGCCAGCAGTTCCGCGAGCACAGATACGCAGTATTTT.

The CDR3 protein is CASTSTGADTEAFF. The CDR3 coding sequence is TGTGCCAGCACCTCGACAGGGGCGGACACTGAAGCTTTCTTT. This chain connects TRBV11-2 to TRBJ1-1, with 8 nucleotides matching TRBD1. The CDR3 sequence is 14 residues long. V was clipped by 7 bases and J by 3 bases; unmatched bases: 7. CDR1 SGHAT and CDR2 FQNNGV come from the germline V gene.

V usage is TRBV3-1 (or the pseudogene TRBV3-2) and J usage is TRBJ1-5; a weak D match, TRBD1 (6 bases). Deletions cut 1 base from V and 4 bases from J, with 14 bases between. CDR1 is LGHDT, CDR2 YNNKEL, per germline (reference sequence). CDR3 size: 16 residues. The DNA for the CDR3 is TGTGCCAGCAGCCAAGGAATGGGGGCGAGAAATCAGCCCCAGCATTTT. This encodes CASSQGMGARNQPQHF.

The chain recombines TRBV18 with TRBJ2-2; 9 bases line up with TRBD2. Germline CDR1 is KGHSH and CDR2 is LQKENI. The CDR3 has 16 residues. Losses at the gene ends were 1 base for V and 6 bases for J; bases not matched to a gene: 6. Written as DNA, the CDR3 is TGTGCCAGCTCACCACGCAGTAGCGGGAGTTCCGGGGAGCTGTTTTTT. It specifies CASSPRSSGSSGELFF.

The rearrangement joins TRBV28 to TRBJ1-2; TRBD1 matches 9 bases. V was clipped by 6 bases and J by 4 bases; unmatched bases: 9. The CDR3 covers 15 residues. Per the germline V gene, CDR1 is MDHEN and CDR2 is SYDVKM. DNA for the CDR3: TGTGCCAGCAGCTGGGGGGACAGGGAGGGCTATGGCTACACCTTC. It translates to CASSWGDREGYGYTF.

The table lists this clone with a count of one. The chain is built from TRBV27 and TRBJ1-1, with a possible D match to TRBD1 (6 bases). Per the germline V gene, CDR1 is MNHEY and CDR2 is SMNVEV (reference sequence). CDR3 length: 13 residues. Trimming cost V 5 bases and J 0 bases, with 7 bases left between them. DNA for the CDR3: TGTGCCAGCAGTACAGGGTTGAACACTGAAGCTTTCTTT. Translating gives CASSTGLNTEAFF.

The V call is TRBV11-2, the J call TRBJ2-7; tentatively, D is TRBD1 (6 bases). Germline loops: CDR1 SGHAT, CDR2 FQNNGV. The CDR3 is 14 amino acids. Trimming left V 5 bases short and J 0 bases short, with 11 bases between. The CDR3 coding sequence is TGTGCCAGCAGCAAGGGACACAGCTCCTACGAGCAGTACTTC. Protein sequence: CASSKGHSSYEQYF.

V and J are TRBV10-3 and TRBJ2-7; TRBD2 agrees at 13 bases. Trimming took 7 bases from V and 5 from J; bases not matched to a gene: 2. This CDR3 is built from 13 residues. CDR1 is ENHRY and CDR2 is SYGVKD in the germline V gene. The CDR3 region is CAIKGLAGDEQYF. DNA for the CDR3: TGTGCCATCAAAGGACTAGCGGGAGACGAGCAGTACTTC.

The chain employs TRBV25-1 and TRBJ1-1; TRBD1 is a possible D gene (5 bases). CDR3 length: 14 residues. CDR1 and CDR2 from the germline V gene are MGHDK and SYGVNS. Trimming cost V 6 bases and J 0 bases, with 11 bases left between them. The CDR3 nucleotides are TGTGCCAGCAGGGTGGGGGGTCTGAACACTGAAGCTTTCTTT. It is translated as CASRVGGLNTEAFF.

This chain connects TRBV18 to TRBJ2-1, with a weak D call TRBD2 (6 bases). CDR3 size: 13 residues. Germline CDR1 is KGHSH and CDR2 is LQKENI. V gave up 4 bases and J gave up 8 bases, with 12 bases separating them. In DNA, the CDR3 is TGTGCCAGCTCACTAATCCCGGGGGATGAGCAGTTCTTC. This codes for CASSLIPGDEQFF.

This clone showed up just a few times. The CDR3 bases are TGTGCCAGCAGCTTAGACCTGACAGGGAGTCAGCCCCAGCATTTT. It is translated as CASSLDLTGSQPQHF. The chain combines TRBV5-5 with TRBJ1-5; 7 positions agree with TRBD1. Unmatched junction bases numbered 8, after V lost 2 bases and J lost 6 bases. This CDR3 is built from 15 residues. Germline values: CDR1 SGHKS, CDR2 YYEKEE (reference sequence).

The count of this clone is one. The CDR3 DNA sequence: TGTGCCAGCAGCTTGGTTTTTGCGGGGGGCTATGGCTACACCTTC. Translated: CASSLVFAGGYGYTF. The chain links TRBV5-8 to TRBJ1-2; D may be TRBD1 (5 bases). This CDR3 comprises 15 residues. V gave up 0 bases and J gave up 4 bases, with 13 bases separating them. Germline V gene lookup returns CDR1 SGHTS and CDR2 YDEGEE.

The chain employs TRBV6-2 or TRBV6-3 and TRBJ2-3, with D uncertain. V was cut by 3 bases and J by 6 bases, with 13 bases left in between. CDR1 MNHEY and CDR2 SVGEGT come from the germline V gene. The CDR3 has 14 amino acids. The CDR3 nucleotides read TGTGCCAGCAGTTATAGACAACGAAGGGATACGCAGTATTTT. Translation gives CASSYRQRRDTQYF.